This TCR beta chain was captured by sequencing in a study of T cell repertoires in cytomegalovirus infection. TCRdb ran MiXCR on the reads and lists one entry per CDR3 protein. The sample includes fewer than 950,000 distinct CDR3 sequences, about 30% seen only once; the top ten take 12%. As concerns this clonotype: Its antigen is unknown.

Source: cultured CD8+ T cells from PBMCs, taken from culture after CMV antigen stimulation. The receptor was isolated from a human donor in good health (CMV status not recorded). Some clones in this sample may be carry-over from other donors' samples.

The CDR3 nucleotides read TGCAGTGCTAGAGATCCACAGGCGGTCAACAATGAGCAGTTCTTC. This translates into CSARDPQAVNNEQFF. This sequence joins TRBV20-1 and TRBJ2-1; maybe TRBD1 (5 bases). This CDR3 is 15 amino acids long. CDR1 DFQATT and CDR2 SNEGSKA come from the germline V gene (reference sequence). V lost 0 bases and J lost 5, with 14 bases in between.